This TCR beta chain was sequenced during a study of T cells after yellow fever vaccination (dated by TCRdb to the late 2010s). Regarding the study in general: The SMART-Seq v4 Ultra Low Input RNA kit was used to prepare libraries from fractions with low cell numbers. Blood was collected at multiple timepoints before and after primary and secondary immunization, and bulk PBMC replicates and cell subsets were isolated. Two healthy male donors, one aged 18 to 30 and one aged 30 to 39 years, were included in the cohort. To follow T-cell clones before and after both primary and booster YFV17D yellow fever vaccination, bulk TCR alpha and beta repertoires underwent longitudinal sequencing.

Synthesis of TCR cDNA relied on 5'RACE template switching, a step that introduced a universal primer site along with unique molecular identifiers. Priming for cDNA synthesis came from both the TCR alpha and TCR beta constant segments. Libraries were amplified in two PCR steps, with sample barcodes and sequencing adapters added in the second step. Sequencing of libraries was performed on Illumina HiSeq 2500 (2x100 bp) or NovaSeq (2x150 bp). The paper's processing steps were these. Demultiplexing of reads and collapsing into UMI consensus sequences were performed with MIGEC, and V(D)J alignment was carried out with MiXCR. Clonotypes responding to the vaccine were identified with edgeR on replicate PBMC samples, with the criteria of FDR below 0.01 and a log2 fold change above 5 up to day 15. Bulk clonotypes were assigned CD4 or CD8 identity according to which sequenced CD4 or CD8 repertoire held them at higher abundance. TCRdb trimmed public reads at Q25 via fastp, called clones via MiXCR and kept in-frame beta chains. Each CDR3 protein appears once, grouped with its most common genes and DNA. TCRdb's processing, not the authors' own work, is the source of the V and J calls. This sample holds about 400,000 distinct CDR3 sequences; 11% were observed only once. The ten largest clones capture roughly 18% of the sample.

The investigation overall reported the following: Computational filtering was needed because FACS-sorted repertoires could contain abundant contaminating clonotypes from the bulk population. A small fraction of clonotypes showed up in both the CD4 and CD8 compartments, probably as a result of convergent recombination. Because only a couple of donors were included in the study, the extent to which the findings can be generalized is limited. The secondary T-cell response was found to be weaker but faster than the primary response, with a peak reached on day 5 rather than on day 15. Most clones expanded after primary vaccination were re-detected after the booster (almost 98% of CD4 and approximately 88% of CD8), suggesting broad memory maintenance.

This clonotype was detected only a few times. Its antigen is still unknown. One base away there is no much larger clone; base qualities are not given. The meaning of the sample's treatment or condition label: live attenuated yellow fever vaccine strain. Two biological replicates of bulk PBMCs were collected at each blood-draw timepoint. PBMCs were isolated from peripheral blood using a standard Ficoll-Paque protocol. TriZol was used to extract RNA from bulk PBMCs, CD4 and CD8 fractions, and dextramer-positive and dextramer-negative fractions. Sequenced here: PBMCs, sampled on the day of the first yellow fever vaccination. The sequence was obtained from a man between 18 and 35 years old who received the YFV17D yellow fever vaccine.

The sequenced DNA: TGTGCCAGCAGTTACTTCTGGTGGGAGCAGTTCTTC. The resulting protein is CASSYFWWEQFF. The chain joins TRBV6-2 or TRBV6-3 to TRBJ2-1; no D gene call is confident. CDR1 MNHEY and CDR2 SVGEGT were looked up in the germline V gene. V is shortened by 1 base, J by 10 bases, and the region joining them spans 8 bases. Spanning cysteine to phenylalanine, the CDR3 consists of 12 amino acids. This entry keeps only the CDR3 DNA: 36 bases, framed from base 1.